One sample yielded the 17 T cell receptor beta chains listed below, sequenced in a study of cytotoxic CD8 clonotypes in ibrutinib-treated CLL. Using immunoSEQ multiplex PCR, the repertoire was profiled, and TCRdb retains in-frame clones only, with some absent. This table has 50,000 to 65,000 clones, 45% to 60% appearing once. Specimen: PBMCs, collected after 12 months of ibrutinib treatment. Receptors were obtained from a human donor with chronic lymphocytic leukemia.

This chain connects TRBV18 to TRBJ2-3; D is undetermined. This CDR3 is built from 17 residues. Per the germline V gene, CDR1 is KGHSH and CDR2 is LQKENI. V lost 5 bases and J 3 bases, leaving 21 bases between the germline ends. The CDR3 bases are TGTGCCAGCTCAGCAGTGGTCCCGCTGATAGGTACAGATACGCAGTATTTT. Translated: CASSAVVPLIGTDTQYF.

The V and J genes are TRBV5-6 and TRBJ2-6; tentative D call: TRBD1 (5 bases). The CDR3 has 15 residues. Germline assignment: CDR1 SGHDT and CDR2 YYEEEE. V gave up 4 bases and J gave up 2 bases, with 10 bases separating them. The DNA for the CDR3 is TGTGCCAGCAGCCTCAGGGAAACTGGGGCCAACGTCCTGACTTTC. Its translation: CASSLRETGANVLTF.

This chain links TRBV21-1 with TRBJ2-7; the table's D call, TRBD2, has no DNA check behind it. TRBV21-1 is annotated as a pseudogene. The CDR3 loop spans 14 amino acids. CDR3 nucleotides: TGTGCCAGCCCCAAAAAGAGGGCCTCCTACGAGCAGTACGTC. It yields the protein CASPKKRASYEQYV.

The chain uses TRBV6-6 and TRBJ2-1; D unresolved. Germline V CDR1 and CDR2: MNHNY, SVGAGI (reference sequence). The CDR3 covers 14 residues. V gave up 0 bases and J gave up 5 bases, with 8 bases separating them. The CDR3, as DNA: TGTGCCAGCAGTTACTCTCAGGTTCACAATGAGCAGTTCTTC. This sequence encodes CASSYSQVHNEQFF.

This clone has a count of ten or more. Here the CDR3 DNA reads TGTGCCAGCAGCTTGGTTTCAGGGTGGTTAACCGGGGAGCTGTTTTTT. Translating gives CASSLVSGWLTGELFF. V gene TRBV5-6 combines with J gene TRBJ2-2; TRBD1 is a possible D gene (5 bases). Trimming took 0 bases from V and 5 from J, leaving 14 bases between them. CDR1 SGHDT and CDR2 YYEEEE come from the germline V gene. This CDR3 comprises 16 residues.

This clone has only a few counts. The V gene is TRBV7-9, the J gene TRBJ2-3; the D is unclear. The germline V gene has CDR1 SEHNR and CDR2 FQNEAQ (reference sequence). The ends were cut back, 8 bases at V and 0 bases at J, with 9 bases in the middle. The CDR3 covers 13 residues. CDR3: CASRRLSTDTQYF. CDR3 nucleotide sequence: TGTGCCAGCCGCCGGTTAAGCACAGATACGCAGTATTTT.

This chain connects TRBV6-5 to TRBJ1-2; 7 bases match TRBD1. This CDR3 has 13 amino acids. Looked up from germline, CDR1 is MNHEY and CDR2 is SVGAGI. The ends lost 7 bases at V and 2 bases at J; junction bases unmatched: 4. CDR3 region: CASTPTGNYGYTF. The CDR3 DNA reads as TGTGCCAGCACCCCGACAGGGAACTATGGCTACACCTTC.

This clone has at least ten counts. This chain uses TRBV27 with TRBJ1-5; 8 bases are shared with TRBD1. Germline lookup yields CDR1 MNHEY and CDR2 SMNVEV (reference sequence). The CDR3 has 16 residues. V shed 7 bases, J shed 2 bases, and the junction held 10 bases outside the gene matches. The CDR3 coding sequence is TGTGCCAGCAAAGGAATACAGGGGGGCGGCAATCAGCCCCAGCATTTT. This sequence encodes CASKGIQGGGNQPQHF.

The rearrangement joins TRBV13 to TRBJ1-1; a weak D match, TRBD1 (6 bases). The V end was cut by 6 bases, the J end by 5 bases, with 10 bases between. The CDR3 is made up of 12 amino acids. Per the germline V gene, CDR1 is PRHDT and CDR2 is FYEKMQ (reference sequence). This chain's CDR3 is CASSVQGTEAFF. The CDR3 nucleotides read TGTGCCAGCAGTGTGCAGGGGACTGAAGCTTTCTTT.

The V and J genes are TRBV9 and TRBJ2-7; 12 bases fit TRBD2. V shed 0 bases and J 3 bases; nucleotides not matched to a gene: 1. Looked up from germline, CDR1 is SGDLS and CDR2 is YYNGEE. This CDR3 region has 15 residues. The CDR3 is CASSVGLAGVYEQYF. The DNA for the CDR3 is TGTGCCAGCAGCGTAGGACTAGCGGGGGTCTACGAGCAGTACTTC. Using reference TRBV9 and TRBJ2-7 for the parts outside the CDR3, the full variable domain is DSGVTQTPKHLITATGQRVTLRCSPRSGDLSVYWYQQSLDQGLQFLIQYYNGEERAKGNILERFSAQQFPDLHSELNLSSLELGDSALYFCASSVGLAGVYEQYFGPGTRLTVT.

The table lists this clone with a count of one. The chain carries TRBV2 and TRBJ1-2; D perhaps matches TRBD1 (5 bases). The CDR3 totals 15 residues. Germline V gives CDR1 SNHLY, CDR2 FYNNEI. V lost 6 bases and J 5 bases, leaving 19 bases between the germline ends. This chain's CDR3 is CASSGQGVEFYGYTF. The CDR3 nucleotides are TGTGCCAGCAGCGGGCAGGGCGTGGAGTTTTATGGCTACACCTTC.

The table lists this clone with a few counts. The chain couples TRBV7-2 to TRBJ1-2; D gene uncertain. The length of the CDR3 is 10 residues. Trimming took off 3 bases at V and 8 bases at J, with 4 bases between the two ends. Germline CDR1 is SGHTA and CDR2 is FQGNSA. In nucleotides, the CDR3 is TGTGCCAGCAGCTTGATCGGCTACACCTTC. This sequence encodes CASSLIGYTF.

This clone was seen only a few times. The chain has TRBV19 and TRBJ1-5, with unresolved D. Germline CDR1 LNHDA, CDR2 SQIVND (reference sequence). The CDR3 totals 11 residues. V was cut by 4 bases and J by 12 bases, with 10 bases left in between. The CDR3 sequence is CASSREKHQHF. CDR3 in DNA: TGTGCCAGTAGTAGGGAAAAGCACCAGCATTTT.

This clone was picked up many times. This chain connects TRBV6-5 to TRBJ2-5; D is perhaps TRBD1 or TRBD2 (5 bases each). The length of the CDR3 is 14 residues. CDR1 and CDR2 from the germline V gene are MNHEY and SVGAGI. Between the trimmed V and J ends, which lost 0 bases and 0 bases, there was a span of 5 bases. Here the CDR3 reads CASSYSGHQETQYF. CDR3 in DNA: TGTGCCAGCAGTTACTCGGGACACCAAGAGACCCAGTACTTC.

V is TRBV15 and J is TRBJ2-4; 8 nucleotides align to TRBD1. The J segment lost 7 bases and the V segment lost 3 bases, leaving 11 bases of the junction unmatched. The CDR3 consists of 16 residues. CDR1 and CDR2 from the germline V gene are LNHNV and YYDKDF (reference sequence). CDR3 DNA sequence: TGTGCCACCAGCAGTCGAAATGGACAGGGTAGTAACATTCAGTACTTC. Translation: CATSSRNGQGSNIQYF.

This chain connects TRBV5-1 to TRBJ1-2; no reliable D call. V was clipped by 4 bases and J by 6 bases, with 13 bases between them. The CDR3 contains 13 residues. Germline CDR1 reads SGHRS; CDR2 reads YFSETQ. This chain's CDR3 is CASSNPPGDGYTF. The CDR3 DNA sequence: TGCGCCAGCAGCAACCCCCCCGGGGATGGCTACACCTTC.

The CDR3 DNA follows: TGTGCCAGCAGCTTGGTTGGGCAGGGGGCGAACTATGGCTACACCTTC. Translated: CASSLVGQGANYGYTF. The chain employs TRBV5-6 and TRBJ1-2; 8 bases fit TRBD1. The CDR3 is 16 residues long. V gave up 0 bases and J gave up 2 bases; unmatched junction bases: 6. Germline V gene data show CDR1 as SGHDT and CDR2 as YYEEEE.